Sequencing of this T cell receptor beta chain was carried out in a study of tumor-infiltrating lymphocytes in primary liver carcinoma (dated by TCRdb to about 2017). About the study as a whole: Surgical resection was performed in China between November 2015 and early 2016 on about 5 patients with histopathologically diagnosed primary liver carcinoma. Of the five patients, three men and two women aged 30 to 69 years, four had hepatocellular carcinoma and one had combined HCC and intrahepatic cholangiocarcinoma. The five patients had tumors staged T1-T3 N0M0, with maximum diameters ranging from about 4.2 to 11 cm. Roughly 3.5 to 7.13 million productive TCRbeta reads were obtained per sample, and no significant difference in read depth was found between tissue types. TCRbeta repertoire sequencing, expression microarrays and whole-exome sequencing were combined in the study across five regions of each liver tumor, with adjacent normal tissue and blood also included. TCRbeta repertoire sequencing covered 35 or so specimens from 5 patients: 25 tumor regions, 5 adjacent noncancerous liver tissues and 5 peripheral blood samples. Technical replicate repertoires showed high reproducibility, with mean shared-clone rates approximately 0.87 and correlation coefficients above 0.95.

Study-level results and caveats: Because the samples were bulk and unsorted, CD4+ and CD8+ T cell repertoires could not be compared. Only the TCR beta chain was sequenced, so true repertoire diversity is likely underestimated because unpaired alpha chains were not captured. A significantly larger repertoire fraction was made up by the top 250 clones in tumors than in blood (p = 0.039). Repertoire overlap was found to be higher between tumor regions (mean around 35%) than between tumor-adjacent (approximately 17%) or tumor-blood (around 14%) pairs, consistent with antigen-driven expansion. The study included only a few patients, and the authors note findings should be validated in a larger study.

A constant-region primer and ProtoScript II reverse transcriptase were used to reverse-transcribe TCRbeta-specific cDNA from roughly 0.5 ug total RNA. Three nested multiplex PCR rounds, following a slightly modified ARM-PCR procedure, were used to build the TCRbeta libraries. Multiplex TRBV1-TRBV30 forward primers and a Cbeta reverse primer were used in the first two PCR rounds, each of which was run for around 10 cycles. Sample barcodes and Illumina adapters were attached in a final 25-cycle PCR using Deep VentR polymerase. Before sequencing, amplicons of 200-500 bp were gel-purified using a QIAquick gel extraction kit. An Illumina HiSeq 2500 was used to sequence the TCRbeta amplicons with 250-bp paired-end reads. In the authors' own workflow: Quality trimming of reads was performed with Trimmomatic v0.33, and paired reads were merged with FLASH v1.2.11 so that full CDR3 sequences could be recovered. V, D and J germline segments were assigned to the rearranged TCRbeta sequences using MiGEC v1.2.1b. Clonotype statistics and Shannon-Wiener diversity indices were calculated with VDJtools v1.0.0. To cut down on sampling bias, every analysis after diversity analysis relied on just the 250 most abundant clonotypes from each sample. The public reads were run again by TCRdb, first through fastp at Q25 and then through MiXCR, and only productive beta chains were kept. Rows merge per CDR3 protein into single entries with the most common DNA and genes. These V and J calls derive from TCRdb rather than the authors' analysis. For this sample there are 300,000 to 350,000 distinct CDR3 sequences; 65% appear just once. The ten largest make up under 8% of the sample.

Looking up the germline V gene yields CDR1 SGHDT and CDR2 YYEEEE. V is pared back by 6 bases and J by 4 bases, with 9 bases lying between the germline termini. Spanning cysteine to phenylalanine, the CDR3 consists of 12 amino acids. Of all the DNA, just the CDR3 is kept, 36 bases in frame from base 1. Concerning this clonotype itself: Its antigen remains undetermined. Per-nucleotide qualities are absent, and no much larger clonotype sits a single base away.

RNA from unsorted whole blood was extracted with TRIzol reagent, and germline DNA was obtained with the DNeasy Blood & Tissue kit. At the time of sampling, the patients had chronic HBV infection and had not received any treatment. Before surgery, approximately 4 milliliters of peripheral blood were collected into K2EDTA tubes. This sequence originates from a man in his forties with primary liver carcinoma and hepatitis B virus infection. The sequencing input was peripheral blood. This sequence uses TRBV5-6 and TRBJ2-3; too little of a D gene remains to name it. Here the CDR3 is given as CASKTRADTQYF. Read as DNA, the sequence is TGTGCCAGCAAGACAAGGGCAGATACGCAGTATTTT.